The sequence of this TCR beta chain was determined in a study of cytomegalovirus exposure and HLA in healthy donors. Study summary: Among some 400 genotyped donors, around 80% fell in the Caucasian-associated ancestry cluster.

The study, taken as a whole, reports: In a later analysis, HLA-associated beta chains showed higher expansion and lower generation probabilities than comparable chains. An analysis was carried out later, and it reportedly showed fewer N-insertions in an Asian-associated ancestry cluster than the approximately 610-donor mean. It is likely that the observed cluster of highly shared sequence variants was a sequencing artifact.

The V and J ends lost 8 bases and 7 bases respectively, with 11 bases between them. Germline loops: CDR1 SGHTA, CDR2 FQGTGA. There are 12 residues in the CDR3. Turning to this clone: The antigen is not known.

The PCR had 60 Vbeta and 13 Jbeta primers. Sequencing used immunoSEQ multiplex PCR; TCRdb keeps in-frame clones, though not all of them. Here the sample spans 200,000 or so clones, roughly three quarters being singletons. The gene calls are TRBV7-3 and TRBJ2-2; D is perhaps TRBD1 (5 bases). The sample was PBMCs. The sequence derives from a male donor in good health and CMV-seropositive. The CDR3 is CASGEQVGELFF. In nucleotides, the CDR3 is TGTGCCAGCGGGGAACAGGTCGGGGAGCTGTTTTTT.